Listed here are 30 T cell receptor beta chains from one sample, sequenced in a study of blood T cell repertoires in COVID-19. TCRdb keeps only in-frame clones here, not all; method: immunoSEQ multiplex PCR. The table lists roughly 100,000 clones, roughly 80% of them singletons. Sequenced: peripheral blood. These receptors were taken from a woman aged 70 to 79 with acute or convalescent COVID-19.

The V gene is TRBV4-1, the J gene TRBJ2-3; 7 bases agree with TRBD2. The CDR3 consists of 16 residues. The junction had 15 bases not matched to a gene; V was cut back by 1 base and J by 11 bases. Germline values: CDR1 MGHRA, CDR2 YSYEKL. The CDR3 spells CASSQGFPAGSGRQYF. For the CDR3, the DNA is TGCGCCAGCAGCCAAGGGTTCCCAGCGGGGTCCGGGAGGCAGTATTTT.

This chain links TRBV14 with TRBJ2-1; D possibly corresponds to TRBD1 (6 bases). The V gene's germline CDR1 is SGHDN and CDR2 FVKESK. V was shortened by 2 bases and J by 3 bases, with 14 bases between the two germline ends. This CDR3 region has 16 residues. CDR3 residues: CASSQLRTANYNEQFF. CDR3 sequence (DNA): TGTGCCAGCAGCCAACTACGGACAGCTAACTACAATGAGCAGTTCTTC.

V gene TRBV12-5 combines with J gene TRBJ1-1; TRBD1 is a possible D gene (5 bases). V shed 1 base and J shed 0 bases, with 6 bases lying between them. The CDR3 is 14 amino acids. Germline V CDR1 and CDR2: LGHNT, FRNRAP. The CDR3 spells CASGLGRVNTEAFF. CDR3 DNA sequence: TGTGCTAGTGGTTTGGGCAGGGTGAACACTGAAGCTTTCTTT. Full variable domain (missing parts from reference TRBV12-5 and TRBJ1-1): DARVTQTPRHKVTEMGQEVTMRCQPILGHNTVFWYRQTMMQGLELLAYFRNRAPLDDSGMPKDRFSAEMPDATLATLKIQPSEPRDSAVYFCASGLGRVNTEAFFGQGTRLTVV.

This clone was seen once. The chain couples TRBV5-4 to TRBJ2-7; no firm D call. CDR3 length: 13 residues. CDR1 is SGHNT, CDR2 YYREEE, per germline (reference sequence). The germline V and J ends were trimmed by 4 bases and 5 bases, with 13 bases remaining between them. The CDR3 sequence: CASSRGLEDEQYF. The CDR3 DNA follows: TGTGCCAGCAGCCGCGGCCTTGAGGACGAGCAGTACTTC.

The V call is TRBV29-1, the J call TRBJ1-2, with 9 nucleotides matching TRBD1. The germline gives CDR1 SQVTM, CDR2 ANQGSEA. The V gene end was trimmed by 5 bases and the J gene end by 2 bases; junction bases not matched to a gene: 9. This CDR3 is 15 amino acids long. CDR3 nucleotide sequence: TGCAGCGTTCCCCAAACAGGGGGCACAAACTATGGCTACACCTTC. It codes for CSVPQTGGTNYGYTF. Looking up the rest from reference TRBV29-1 and TRBJ1-2 gives the full variable domain: SAVISQKPSRDICQRGTSLTIQCQVDSQVTMMFWYRQQPGQSLTLIATANQGSEATYESGFVIDKFPISRPNLTFSTLTVSNMSPEDSSIYLCSVPQTGGTNYGYTFGSGTRLTVV.

The rearrangement joins TRBV5-3 to TRBJ1-1, with 7 bases fitting TRBD1. TRBV5-3 is an open reading frame whose function is uncertain. The CDR3 length is 15 residues. The J segment lost 4 bases and the V segment lost 7 bases, leaving 13 bases of the junction unmatched. CDR3 sequence (DNA): TGTGCCAGACGAGACAGGGTCAAAGTGAGCACTGAAGCTTTCTTT. Residues: CARRDRVKVSTEAFF.

This clone has only a few counts. As DNA, the CDR3 is TGTGCCAGCAGCTCTCAGGGAGGGTCACCCCTCCACTTT. This sequence encodes CASSSQGGSPLHF. The chain combines TRBV5-4 with TRBJ1-6, with TRBD1 as a possible D gene (5 bases). The CDR3 is 13 residues long. Germline V gives CDR1 SGHNT, CDR2 YYREEE (reference sequence). Trimming removed 3 bases from V and 10 bases from J, with 11 bases in between.

The rearrangement links TRBV19 to TRBJ2-3, with a tentative D call TRBD2 (5 bases). The CDR3 runs to 15 residues. CDR1 is LNHDA and CDR2 is SQIVND in the germline V gene (reference sequence). Trimming left V 0 bases short and J 0 bases short, with 7 bases between. The CDR3 DNA reads TGTGCCAGTAGTATAGAAGCGGCTAGCACAGATACGCAGTATTTT. As protein: CASSIEAASTDTQYF.

This clone was seen only once. The DNA for the CDR3 is TGTGCCAGCAGCTTACGGGGCTACAGGGAGGGCACTGAAGCTTTCTTT. It translates to CASSLRGYREGTEAFF. This chain uses TRBV7-9 with TRBJ1-1; perhaps TRBD1 as D (6 bases). Trimming took 2 bases from V and 4 from J, leaving 17 bases between them. The V gene's germline CDR1 is SEHNR and CDR2 FQNEAQ (reference sequence). The length of the CDR3 is 16 residues.

This sequence joins TRBV10-3 and TRBJ1-3; D is ambiguous. The germline gives CDR1 ENHRY, CDR2 SYGVKD. The CDR3 runs to 16 residues. The V and J ends lost 6 bases and 6 bases respectively, with 21 bases between them. CDR3 DNA: TGTGCCATCAGCGGAGGAGGAGAATCTCTGCCAAACACCATATATTTT. Its translation is CAISGGGESLPNTIYF.

This rearrangement joins TRBV29-1 to TRBJ1-1; D not certain. The germline gives CDR1 SQVTM, CDR2 ANQGSEA. The V and J ends lost 0 bases and 2 bases respectively, with 10 bases between them. The CDR3 has 14 amino acids. CDR3 amino acids: CSVEDNGLNTEAFF. CDR3 DNA: TGCAGCGTTGAAGATAACGGGTTAAACACTGAAGCTTTCTTT.

The chain couples TRBV14 to TRBJ1-2; perhaps TRBD1 as D (5 bases). This CDR3 spans 12 amino acids. Trimming shortened V by 1 base and J by 5 bases, and 5 bases separated the two germline ends. Germline CDR1 and CDR2: SGHDN and FVKESK. CDR3 residues: CASSQAGYGYTF. The DNA of the CDR3 is TGTGCCAGCAGCCAAGCAGGGTATGGCTACACCTTC.

The chain has TRBV27 and TRBJ1-4; D is uncertain. The germline V and J ends were trimmed by 3 bases and 5 bases, with 13 bases remaining between them. The CDR3 sequence is 15 residues long. In germline, CDR1 is MNHEY, CDR2 SMNVEV (reference sequence). The CDR3 is CASSFSGFGNEKLFF. In nucleotides, the CDR3 is TGTGCCAGCAGTTTCTCGGGGTTTGGGAATGAAAAACTGTTTTTT. The entire variable domain, with the rest obtained from reference TRBV27 and TRBJ1-4, is as follows: EAQVTQNPRYLITVTGKKLTVTCSQNMNHEYMSWYRQDPGLGLRQIYYSMNVEVTDKGDVPEGYKVSRKEKRNFPLILESPSPNQTSLYFCASSFSGFGNEKLFFGSGTQLSVL.

The rearrangement joins TRBV12-3 or TRBV12-4 to TRBJ2-5; 11 positions agree with TRBD1. This CDR3 has 13 amino acids. Losses at the gene ends were 11 bases for V and 5 bases for J; bases not matched to a gene: 7. CDR3 nucleotides: TGTGCCTCCGGTCGGGACAGGGGGGAGACCCAGTACTTC. Its translation is CASGRDRGETQYF.

This clone was observed a few times. This chain links TRBV18 with TRBJ1-5; D possibly corresponds to TRBD1 (5 bases). The CDR3 runs to 17 residues. Germline loops: CDR1 KGHSH, CDR2 LQKENI. With 1 base removed from V and 2 bases from J, the gap between germline ends came to 15 bases. CDR3 residues: CASSPRSGGVGNQPQHF. The CDR3 bases are TGTGCCAGCTCACCACGGTCCGGGGGGGTTGGCAATCAGCCCCAGCATTTT. Full variable domain (rest looked up from reference TRBV18 and TRBJ1-5): NAGVMQNPRHLVRRRGQEARLRCSPMKGHSHVYWYRQLPEEGLKFMVYLQKENIIDESGMPKERFSAEFPKEGPSILRIQQVVRGDSAAYFCASSPRSGGVGNQPQHFGDGTRLSIL.

The J gene is TRBJ2-7, the V gene TRBV5-4; D gene unclear. Germline CDR1 SGHNT, CDR2 YYREEE (reference sequence). The CDR3 is made up of 17 amino acids. The ends were cut back, 5 bases at V and 3 bases at J, with 24 bases in the middle. CDR3 DNA sequence: TGTGCCAGCAGTTTACGGTTCGCAGTGGGCGCCATCTACGAGCAGTACTTC. Translation gives CASSLRFAVGAIYEQYF.

As concerns this clone: A read error is possible here, since a much larger clone lies one base away. V and J are TRBV9 and TRBJ2-3; perhaps TRBD2 as D (5 bases). Germline V gene data show CDR1 as SGDLS and CDR2 as YYNGEE. The CDR3 runs to 13 residues. The CDR3 region is CVSSVDAGRTQYF. For the CDR3, the DNA is TGTGTCAGCAGCGTAGATGCGGGCCGGACGCAGTATTTT.

The chain joins TRBV15 to TRBJ2-1; maybe TRBD1 (6 bases). The CDR3 is made up of 18 amino acids. Trimming removed 4 bases from V and 4 bases from J, with 23 bases in between. Germline V lookup: CDR1 LNHNV, CDR2 YYDKDF (reference sequence). The chain's CDR3 is CATSTLRRMTGQYNEQFF. DNA of the CDR3: TGTGCCACCAGCACCCTACGGCGAATGACAGGACAATACAATGAGCAGTTCTTC.

The chain couples TRBV2 to TRBJ2-7; 11 nucleotides align to TRBD1. J was trimmed by 4 bases and V by 6 bases; bases with no gene match: 14. Germline V CDR1 and CDR2: SNHLY, FYNNEI. CDR3 length equals 17 residues. The CDR3 protein is CASRKDRGHIIPYEQYF. The CDR3 DNA is TGTGCCAGCAGAAAGGACAGGGGGCACATAATACCTTACGAGCAGTACTTC.

The genes are TRBV27 and TRBJ2-7; possible D gene TRBD2, 5 bases. Germline V gene data show CDR1 as MNHEY and CDR2 as SMNVEV (reference sequence). V lost 3 bases, J lost 7 bases, and 10 bases lay in between. The CDR3 has 12 amino acids. CDR3 in DNA: TGTGCCAGCAGTTTCGTCGGGATGGAGCAGTACTTC. It codes for CASSFVGMEQYF.

The genes are TRBV5-1 and TRBJ1-1; D might be TRBD1 (6 bases). V was trimmed by 4 bases and J by 0 bases, leaving 16 bases between them. The CDR3 totals 16 residues. Germline CDR1 SGHRS, CDR2 YFSETQ. Written as DNA, the CDR3 is TGCGCCAGCAGCCCAGGGGCAGGGAGGGTGAACACTGAAGCTTTCTTT. Translated: CASSPGAGRVNTEAFF.

The J gene is TRBJ2-2, the V gene TRBV7-2, with D unresolved. The CDR3 extends over 13 amino acids. Trimming cost V 4 bases and J 1 base, with 4 bases left between them. Germline loops: CDR1 SGHTA, CDR2 FQGNSA. The CDR3 protein is CASSYQNTGELFF. DNA of the CDR3: TGTGCCAGCAGCTATCAGAACACCGGGGAGCTGTTTTTT.

The V gene is TRBV13, the J gene TRBJ1-2, with 11 nucleotides matching TRBD1. The CDR3 is made up of 16 amino acids. Germline CDR1 and CDR2: PRHDT and FYEKMQ (reference sequence). J lost 6 bases, V lost 5 bases, and 11 bases had no gene match. As DNA, the CDR3 is TGTGCCAGCAGCCGATCCGGGACAGGGGGGACGGATGGCTACACCTTC. It is translated as CASSRSGTGGTDGYTF. The full variable domain, with the rest looked up from reference TRBV13 and TRBJ1-2, is AAGVIQSPRHLIKEKRETATLKCYPIPRHDTVYWYQQGPGQDPQFLISFYEKMQSDKGSIPDRFSAQQFSDYHSELNMSSLELGDSALYFCASSRSGTGGTDGYTFGSGTRLTVV.

The gene calls are TRBV29-1 and TRBJ1-4, with D hard to call. CDR3 length equals 12 residues. V was clipped by 4 bases and J by 2 bases, with 5 bases between them. Germline CDR1 SQVTM, CDR2 ANQGSEA. The CDR3 coding sequence is TGCAGCGTTGGGCAGACTAATGAAAAACTGTTTTTT. The encoded protein is CSVGQTNEKLFF. Full variable domain (outside the CDR3, taken from reference TRBV29-1 and TRBJ1-4): SAVISQKPSRDICQRGTSLTIQCQVDSQVTMMFWYRQQPGQSLTLIATANQGSEATYESGFVIDKFPISRPNLTFSTLTVSNMSPEDSSIYLCSVGQTNEKLFFGSGTQLSVL.

This rearrangement joins TRBV25-1 to TRBJ2-5, with no clear D. The CDR3 consists of 11 residues. V was shortened by 0 bases and J by 7 bases, with 3 bases between the two germline ends. CDR1 is MGHDK, CDR2 SYGVNS, per germline. The CDR3 spells CASSEYVTQYF. In DNA form, the CDR3 reads TGTGCCAGCAGTGAATACGTGACCCAGTACTTC. The full variable domain, with the rest looked up from reference TRBV25-1 and TRBJ2-5, is EADIYQTPRYLVIGTGKKITLECSQTMGHDKMYWYQQDPGMELHLIHYSYGVNSTEKGDLSSESTVSRIRTEHFPLTLESARPSHTSQYLCASSEYVTQYFGPGTRLLVL.

This chain connects TRBV6-5 to TRBJ1-3; D gene unclear. CDR1 and CDR2 (germline): MNHEY, SVGAGI. CDR3 size: 13 residues. Trimming stripped 7 bases from V and 3 bases from J, with 10 bases between. The CDR3 DNA follows: TGTGCCAGCACCGTAAACGGTGGAAACACCATATATTTT. It codes for CASTVNGGNTIYF.

The chain uses TRBV10-2 and TRBJ2-1, with 9 bases matching TRBD2. The CDR3 is 14 residues long. The germline V gene encodes CDR1 WSHSY and CDR2 SAAADI. V lost 8 bases to trimming and J lost 5 bases; unmatched junction nucleotides: 7. CDR3 bases: TGCGCCAGCGGTGCGGGGGGGCTGGACAATGAGCAGTTCTTC. As protein: CASGAGGLDNEQFF.

J is TRBJ1-2 and V is TRBV27; 7 bases agree with TRBD1. The junction had 13 bases not matched to a gene; V was cut back by 4 bases and J by 2 bases. Germline lookup yields CDR1 MNHEY and CDR2 SMNVEV (reference sequence). The CDR3 totals 17 residues. The CDR3 DNA reads TGTGCCAGCAGTTCAGGGGGGTGGCCGACCCTGAACTATGGCTACACCTTC. Its translation is CASSSGGWPTLNYGYTF.

V and J are TRBV6-5 and TRBJ1-1, with D perhaps matching TRBD1 (5 bases). Germline V CDR1 and CDR2: MNHEY, SVGAGI. V lost 6 bases and J 4 bases, leaving 12 bases between the germline ends. There are 13 residues in the CDR3. The CDR3 DNA reads as TGTGCCAGCAGACAGGAGGGGCCCACTGAAGCTTTCTTT. It is translated as CASRQEGPTEAFF.

V gene TRBV15 combines with J gene TRBJ2-3; the D gene is possibly TRBD2 (6 bases). The CDR3 totals 15 residues. V lost 0 bases, J lost 4 bases, and 11 bases lay in between. CDR1 is LNHNV and CDR2 is YYDKDF in the germline V gene (reference sequence). The CDR3 DNA reads as TGTGCCACCAGCAGAGACGCCCGGGGGTCAGATACGCAGTATTTT. As protein: CATSRDARGSDTQYF.